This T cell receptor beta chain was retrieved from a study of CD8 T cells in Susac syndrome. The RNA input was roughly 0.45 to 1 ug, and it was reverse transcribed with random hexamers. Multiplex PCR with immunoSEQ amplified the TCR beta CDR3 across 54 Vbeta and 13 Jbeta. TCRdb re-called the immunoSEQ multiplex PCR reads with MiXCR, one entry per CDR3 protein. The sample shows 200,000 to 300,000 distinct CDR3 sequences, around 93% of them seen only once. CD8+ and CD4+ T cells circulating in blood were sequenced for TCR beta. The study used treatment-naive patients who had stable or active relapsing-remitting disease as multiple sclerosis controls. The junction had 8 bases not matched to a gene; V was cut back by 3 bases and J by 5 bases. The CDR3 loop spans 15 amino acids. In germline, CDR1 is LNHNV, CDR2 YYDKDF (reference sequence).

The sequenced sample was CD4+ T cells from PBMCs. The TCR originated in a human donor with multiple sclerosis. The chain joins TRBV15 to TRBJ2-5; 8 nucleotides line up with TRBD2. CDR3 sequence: CATSRGAGVYETQYF. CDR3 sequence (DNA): TGTGCCACCAGCAGGGGAGCGGGAGTCTACGAGACCCAGTACTTC.